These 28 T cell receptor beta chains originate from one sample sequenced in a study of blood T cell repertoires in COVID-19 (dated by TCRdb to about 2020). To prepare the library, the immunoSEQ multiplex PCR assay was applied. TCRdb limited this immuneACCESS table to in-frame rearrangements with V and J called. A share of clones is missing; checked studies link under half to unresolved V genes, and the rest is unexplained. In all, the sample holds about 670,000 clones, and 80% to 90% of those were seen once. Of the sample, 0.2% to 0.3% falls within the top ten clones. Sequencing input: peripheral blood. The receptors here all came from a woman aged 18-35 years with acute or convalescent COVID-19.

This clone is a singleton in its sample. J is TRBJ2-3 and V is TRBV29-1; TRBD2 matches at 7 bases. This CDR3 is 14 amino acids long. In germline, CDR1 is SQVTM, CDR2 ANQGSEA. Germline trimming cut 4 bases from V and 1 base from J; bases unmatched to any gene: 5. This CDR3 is CSVGWGGGTDTQYF. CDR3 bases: TGCAGCGTTGGATGGGGGGGAGGCACAGATACGCAGTATTTT.

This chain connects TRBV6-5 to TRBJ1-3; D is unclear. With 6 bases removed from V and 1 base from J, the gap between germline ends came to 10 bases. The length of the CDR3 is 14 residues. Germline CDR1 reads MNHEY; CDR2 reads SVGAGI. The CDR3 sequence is CASSPGESGNTIYF. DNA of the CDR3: TGTGCCAGCAGCCCAGGCGAATCTGGAAACACCATATATTTT.

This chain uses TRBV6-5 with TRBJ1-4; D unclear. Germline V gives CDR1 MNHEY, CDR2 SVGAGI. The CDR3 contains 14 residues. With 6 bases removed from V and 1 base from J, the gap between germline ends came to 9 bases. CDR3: CASSQLLTNEKLFF. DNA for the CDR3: TGTGCCAGCAGCCAACTGCTAACTAATGAAAAACTGTTTTTT.

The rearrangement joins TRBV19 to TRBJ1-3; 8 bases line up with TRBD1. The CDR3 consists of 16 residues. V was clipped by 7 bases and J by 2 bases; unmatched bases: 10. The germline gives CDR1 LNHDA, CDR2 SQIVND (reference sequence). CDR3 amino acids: CASTPGVDRAGNTIYF. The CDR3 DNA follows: TGTGCCAGTACCCCAGGGGTGGACAGGGCTGGAAACACCATATATTTT.

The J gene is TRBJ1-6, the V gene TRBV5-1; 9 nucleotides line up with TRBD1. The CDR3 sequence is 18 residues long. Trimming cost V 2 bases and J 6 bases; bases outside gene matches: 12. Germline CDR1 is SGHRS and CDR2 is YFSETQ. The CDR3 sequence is CASSLENPGQGPNSPLHF. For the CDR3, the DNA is TGCGCCAGCAGCTTAGAAAACCCGGGACAGGGACCTAATTCACCCCTCCACTTT.

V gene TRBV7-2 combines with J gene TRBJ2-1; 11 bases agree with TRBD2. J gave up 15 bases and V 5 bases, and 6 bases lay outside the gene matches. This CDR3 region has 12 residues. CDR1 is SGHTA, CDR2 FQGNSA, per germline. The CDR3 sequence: CASSPRLAGLFF. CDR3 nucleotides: TGTGCCAGCAGCCCCCGACTAGCGGGGCTGTTCTTC.

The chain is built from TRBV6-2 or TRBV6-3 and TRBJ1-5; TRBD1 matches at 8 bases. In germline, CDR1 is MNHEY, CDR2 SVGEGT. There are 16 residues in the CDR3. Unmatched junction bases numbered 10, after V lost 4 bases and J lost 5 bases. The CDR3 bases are TGTGCCAGCAGTTCCCACCGGACAGGGTCCGATCAGCCCCAGCATTTT. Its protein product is CASSSHRTGSDQPQHF.

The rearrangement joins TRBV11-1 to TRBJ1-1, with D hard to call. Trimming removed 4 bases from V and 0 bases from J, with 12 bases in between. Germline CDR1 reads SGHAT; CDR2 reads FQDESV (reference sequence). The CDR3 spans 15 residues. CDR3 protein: CASSYHKTMNTEAFF. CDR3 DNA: TGTGCCAGCAGCTACCATAAAACTATGAACACTGAAGCTTTCTTT.

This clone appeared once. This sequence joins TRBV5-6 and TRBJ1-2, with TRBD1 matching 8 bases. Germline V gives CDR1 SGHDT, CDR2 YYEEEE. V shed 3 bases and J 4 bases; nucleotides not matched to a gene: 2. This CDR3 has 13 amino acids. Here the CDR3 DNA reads TGTGCCAGCAGCTCTCAGGGGGCCTATGGCTACACCTTC. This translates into CASSSQGAYGYTF. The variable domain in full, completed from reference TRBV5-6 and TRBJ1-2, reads DAGVTQSPTHLIKTRGQQVTLRCSPKSGHDTVSWYQQALGQGPQFIFQYYEEEERQRGNFPDRFSGHQFPNYSSELNVNALLLGDSALYLCASSSQGAYGYTFGSGTRLTVV.

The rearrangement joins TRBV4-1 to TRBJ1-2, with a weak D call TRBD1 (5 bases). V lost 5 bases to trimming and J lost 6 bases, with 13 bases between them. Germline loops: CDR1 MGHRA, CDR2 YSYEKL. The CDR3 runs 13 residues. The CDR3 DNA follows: TGCGCCAGCAGCTACTACACGGGGGATGGCTACACCTTC. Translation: CASSYYTGDGYTF.

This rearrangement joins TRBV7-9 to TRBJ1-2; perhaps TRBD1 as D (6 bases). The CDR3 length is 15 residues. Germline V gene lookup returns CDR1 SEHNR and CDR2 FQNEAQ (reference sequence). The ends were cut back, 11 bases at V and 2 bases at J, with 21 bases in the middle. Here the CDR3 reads CAFEGGTEINYGYTF. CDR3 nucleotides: TGTGCCTTTGAGGGGGGGACCGAAATCAACTATGGCTACACCTTC.

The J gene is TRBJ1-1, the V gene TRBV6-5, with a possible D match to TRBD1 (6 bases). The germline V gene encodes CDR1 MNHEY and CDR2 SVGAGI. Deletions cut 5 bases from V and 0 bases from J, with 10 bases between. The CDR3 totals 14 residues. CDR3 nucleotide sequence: TGTGCCAGCAGTCAATGGACAGTGAACACTGAAGCTTTCTTT. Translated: CASSQWTVNTEAFF.

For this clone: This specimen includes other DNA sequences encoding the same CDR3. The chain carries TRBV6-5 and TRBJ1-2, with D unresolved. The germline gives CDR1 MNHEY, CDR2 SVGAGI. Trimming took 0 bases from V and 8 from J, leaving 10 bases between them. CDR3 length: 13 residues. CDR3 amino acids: CASSYSRGQGYTF. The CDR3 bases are TGTGCCAGCAGTTACTCAAGAGGGCAAGGCTACACCTTC.

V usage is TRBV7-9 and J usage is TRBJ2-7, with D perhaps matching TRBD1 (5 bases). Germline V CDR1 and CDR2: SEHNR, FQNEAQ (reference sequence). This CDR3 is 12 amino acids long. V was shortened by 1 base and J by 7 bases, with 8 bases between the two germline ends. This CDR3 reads CASSLVGLEQYF. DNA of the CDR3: TGTGCCAGCAGCTTAGTGGGGCTAGAGCAGTACTTC.

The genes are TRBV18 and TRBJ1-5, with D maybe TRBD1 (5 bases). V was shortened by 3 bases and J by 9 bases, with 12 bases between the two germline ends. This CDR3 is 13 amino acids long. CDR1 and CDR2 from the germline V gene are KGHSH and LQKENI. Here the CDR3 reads CASSPGPDRPQHF. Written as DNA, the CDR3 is TGTGCCAGCTCACCGGGGCCAGATCGGCCCCAGCATTTT.

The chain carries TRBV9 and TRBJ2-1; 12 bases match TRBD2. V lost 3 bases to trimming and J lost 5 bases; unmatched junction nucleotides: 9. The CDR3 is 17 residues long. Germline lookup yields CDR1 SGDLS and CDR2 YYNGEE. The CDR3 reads CASSAPKTSGGNNEQFF. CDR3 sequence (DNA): TGTGCCAGCAGCGCTCCAAAGACTAGCGGGGGAAACAATGAGCAGTTCTTC.

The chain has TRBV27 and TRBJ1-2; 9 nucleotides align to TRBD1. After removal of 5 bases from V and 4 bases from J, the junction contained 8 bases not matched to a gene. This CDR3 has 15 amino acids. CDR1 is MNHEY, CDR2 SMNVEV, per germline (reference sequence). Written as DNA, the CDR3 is TGTGCCAGCAGTCCAGGGACAGGGCATGCCTATGGCTACACCTTC. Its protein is CASSPGTGHAYGYTF.

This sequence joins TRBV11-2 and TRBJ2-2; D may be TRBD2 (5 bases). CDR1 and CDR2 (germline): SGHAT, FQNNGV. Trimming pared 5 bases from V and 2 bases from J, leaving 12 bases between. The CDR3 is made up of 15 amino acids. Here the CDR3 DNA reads TGTGCCAGCAGCCCCCCCGGGGTTAACACCGGGGAGCTGTTTTTT. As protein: CASSPPGVNTGELFF.

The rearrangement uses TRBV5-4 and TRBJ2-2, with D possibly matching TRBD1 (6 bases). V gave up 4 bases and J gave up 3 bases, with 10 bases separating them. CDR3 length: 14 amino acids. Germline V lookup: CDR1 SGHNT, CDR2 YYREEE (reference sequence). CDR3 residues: CASSETGYTGELFF. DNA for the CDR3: TGTGCCAGCAGCGAGACAGGTTACACCGGGGAGCTGTTTTTT.

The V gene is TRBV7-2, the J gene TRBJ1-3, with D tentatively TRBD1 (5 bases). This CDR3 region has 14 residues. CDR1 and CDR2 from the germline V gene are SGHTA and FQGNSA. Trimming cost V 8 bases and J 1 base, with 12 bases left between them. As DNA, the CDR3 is TGTGCCAGCGGCCGGGGGGGATCTGGAAACACCATATATTTT. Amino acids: CASGRGGSGNTIYF.

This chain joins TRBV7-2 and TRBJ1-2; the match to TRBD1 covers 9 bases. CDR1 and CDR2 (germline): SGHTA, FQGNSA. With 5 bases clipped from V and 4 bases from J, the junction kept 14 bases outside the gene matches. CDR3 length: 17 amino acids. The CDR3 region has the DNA TGTGCCAGCAGCCTACTGGGACAGGGTATTTTGGCCTATGGCTACACCTTC. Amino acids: CASSLLGQGILAYGYTF.

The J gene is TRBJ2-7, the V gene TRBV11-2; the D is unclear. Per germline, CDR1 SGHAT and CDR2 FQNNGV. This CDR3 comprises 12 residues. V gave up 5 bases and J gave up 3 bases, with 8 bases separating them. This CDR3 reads CASSLMYYEQYF. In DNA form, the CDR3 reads TGTGCCAGCAGCCTAATGTACTACGAGCAGTACTTC.

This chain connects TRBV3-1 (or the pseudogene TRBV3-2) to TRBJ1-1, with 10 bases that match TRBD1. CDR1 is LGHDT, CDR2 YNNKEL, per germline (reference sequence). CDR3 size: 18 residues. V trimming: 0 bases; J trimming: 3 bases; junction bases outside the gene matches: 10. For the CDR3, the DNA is TGTGCCAGCAGCCAAGATAGAGGACAGGGGGTCACGTACACTGAAGCTTTCTTT. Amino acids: CASSQDRGQGVTYTEAFF.

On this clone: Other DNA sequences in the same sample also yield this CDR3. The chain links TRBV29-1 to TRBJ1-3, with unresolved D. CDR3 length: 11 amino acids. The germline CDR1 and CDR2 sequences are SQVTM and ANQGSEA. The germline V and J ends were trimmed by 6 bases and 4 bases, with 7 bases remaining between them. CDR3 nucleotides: TGCAGCGTCGTTAGAGGAAACACCATATATTTT. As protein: CSVVRGNTIYF.

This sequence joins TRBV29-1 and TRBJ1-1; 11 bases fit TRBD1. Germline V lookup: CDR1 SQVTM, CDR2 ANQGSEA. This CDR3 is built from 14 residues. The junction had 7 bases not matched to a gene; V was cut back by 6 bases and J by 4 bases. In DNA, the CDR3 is TGCAGCGTCAAGCAAGGGACAGGGGGCACTGAAGCTTTCTTT. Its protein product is CSVKQGTGGTEAFF.

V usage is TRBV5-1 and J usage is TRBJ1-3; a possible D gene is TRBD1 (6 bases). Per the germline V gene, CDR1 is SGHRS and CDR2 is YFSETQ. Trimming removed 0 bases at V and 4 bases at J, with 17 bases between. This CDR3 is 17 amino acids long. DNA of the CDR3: TGCGCCAGCAGCTTGGATCCACAGGGATCCTCCGGAAACACCATATATTTT. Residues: CASSLDPQGSSGNTIYF.

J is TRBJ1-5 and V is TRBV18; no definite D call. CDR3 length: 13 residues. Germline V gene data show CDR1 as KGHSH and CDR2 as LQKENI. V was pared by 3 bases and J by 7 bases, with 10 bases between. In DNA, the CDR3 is TGTGCCAGCTCACCTGATGGGAGCCAGCCCCAGCATTTT. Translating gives CASSPDGSQPQHF.

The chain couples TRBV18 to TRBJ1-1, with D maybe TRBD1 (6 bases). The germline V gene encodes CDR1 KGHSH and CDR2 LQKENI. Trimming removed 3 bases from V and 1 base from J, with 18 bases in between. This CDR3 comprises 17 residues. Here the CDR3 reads CASSPGYRVSGNTEAFF. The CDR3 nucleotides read TGTGCCAGCTCACCCGGATACAGGGTGTCCGGGAACACTGAAGCTTTCTTT.